One sample yielded the 22 T cell receptor beta chains listed below, sequenced in a study of shared clonotypes between healthy human individuals. Sequencing used immunoSEQ multiplex PCR; TCRdb keeps in-frame clones, though not all of them. Seen here are about a million clones, approximately 80% observed once, and the top ten hold 0.7% to 0.95%. The sequenced sample was memory CD4+ T cells from PBMCs. Subset: CD45RA-negative fraction. These TCRs come from a young man in good health. Some clones in this sample may be carry-over from other donors' samples.

CDR3 sequence (DNA): TGTGCCATCAGTGAGGGGGGAGGGGGCAATCAGCCCCAGCATTTT. Protein product: CAISEGGGGNQPQHF. This chain uses TRBV10-3 with TRBJ1-5; D possibly corresponds to TRBD1 (5 bases). The V and J ends lost 2 bases and 2 bases respectively, with 10 bases between them. Germline CDR1 ENHRY, CDR2 SYGVKD. The CDR3 is made up of 15 amino acids.

This sequence joins TRBV5-1 and TRBJ1-1; D is ambiguous. V shed 4 bases and J shed 1 base, with 11 bases lying between them. This CDR3 contains 14 residues. CDR1 is SGHRS and CDR2 is YFSETQ in the germline V gene. The CDR3 coding sequence is TGCGCCAGCAGCCCTGCTCCTGGGAACACTGAAGCTTTCTTT. Protein product: CASSPAPGNTEAFF.

The chain is built from TRBV4-2 and TRBJ2-3, with 9 nucleotides matching TRBD2. Trimming removed 0 bases from V and 5 bases from J; junction bases left unmatched: 9. Germline CDR1 LGHNA, CDR2 YNFKEQ. The CDR3 consists of 17 residues. DNA of the CDR3: TGTGCCAGCAGCCAAGATCAAGGCGGGAGGGCGAAAGATACGCAGTATTTT. Translated, it gives CASSQDQGGRAKDTQYF.

The V gene is TRBV5-6, the J gene TRBJ2-5; D unclear. V lost 2 bases and J 4 bases, leaving 15 bases between the germline ends. The CDR3 runs to 15 residues. Germline-derived CDR1 and CDR2 are SGHDT and YYEEEE. CDR3 bases: TGTGCCAGCAGCTTTGGCAGCTTCCCGCCAGAGACCCAGTACTTC. This gives the protein CASSFGSFPPETQYF.

This clone was detected only a few times. The chain combines TRBV27 with TRBJ1-1; 9 positions match TRBD1. This CDR3 has 17 residues. Germline V gives CDR1 MNHEY, CDR2 SMNVEV (reference sequence). The trim removed 0 bases at V and 1 base at J, leaving 6 bases unmatched. The CDR3 DNA sequence: TGTGCCAGCAGTTTATCCCGGGACAGGGCTGGGAACACTGAAGCTTTCTTT. Translation: CASSLSRDRAGNTEAFF.

This chain uses TRBV4-3 with TRBJ2-7; 13 nucleotides match TRBD2. This CDR3 is 18 amino acids long. V dropped 0 bases and J dropped 1; count of bases not matched to a gene: 6. Germline loops: CDR1 LGHNA, CDR2 YSLEER. The CDR3 DNA sequence: TGCGCCAGCAGCCAAGATCGAACTAGCGGGAGGGGTTCCTACGAGCAGTACTTC. Protein: CASSQDRTSGRGSYEQYF.

This sequence joins TRBV6-6 and TRBJ1-4, with D unclear. The CDR3 length is 13 residues. The V gene's germline CDR1 is MNHNY and CDR2 SVGAGI (reference sequence). Trimming took 6 bases from V and 8 from J, leaving 13 bases between them. The CDR3, as DNA: TGTGCCAGCAGCCCCCCGTTCGACGAAAAACTGTTTTTT. Encoded protein: CASSPPFDEKLFF.

This chain links TRBV4-3 with TRBJ2-3, with a weak D call TRBD1 (6 bases). Trimming removed 2 bases from V and 3 bases from J, with 15 bases in between. Germline V CDR1 and CDR2: LGHNA, YSLEER. This CDR3 is built from 16 residues. The CDR3 DNA is TGCGCCAGCAGCCAACTAGCAGGGGATGGAACAGATACGCAGTATTTT. Residues: CASSQLAGDGTDTQYF.

This sequence joins TRBV14 and TRBJ2-1, with TRBD2 matching 10 bases. CDR1 is SGHDN, CDR2 FVKESK, per germline. The CDR3 is 16 residues long. J lost 10 bases, V lost 2 bases, and 11 bases had no gene match. DNA for the CDR3: TGTGCCAGCAGCCAATTCCGGCGGACTAGCGGAGGGGAGCAGTTCTTC. Protein sequence: CASSQFRRTSGGEQFF.

The chain recombines TRBV28 with TRBJ1-2, with 8 nucleotides matching TRBD1. Germline V CDR1 and CDR2: MDHEN, SYDVKM. The J segment lost 7 bases and the V segment lost 1 base, leaving 8 bases of the junction unmatched. The CDR3 is 15 residues long. The CDR3 protein is CASSLSGQAISGYTF. CDR3 sequence (DNA): TGTGCCAGCAGTTTATCGGGACAGGCGATTAGTGGCTACACCTTC.

This chain connects TRBV19 to TRBJ2-7; the D gene is possibly TRBD2 (5 bases). V lost 3 bases and J lost 3, with 6 bases in between. This CDR3 region has 12 residues. Germline V gene data show CDR1 as LNHDA and CDR2 as SQIVND (reference sequence). Written as DNA, the CDR3 is TGTGCCAGTAGTATCCGGGACTACGAGCAGTACTTC. Translation gives CASSIRDYEQYF.

There are many counts of this clone. The rearrangement uses TRBV7-8 and TRBJ2-1; 9 nucleotides line up with TRBD2. V gave up 4 bases and J gave up 4 bases; unmatched junction bases: 8. The CDR3 has 16 residues. Germline V gives CDR1 SGHVS, CDR2 FQNEAQ. The CDR3 region has the DNA TGTGCCAGCAGCTCCCTAGCGGGATTCAGGTACAATGAGCAGTTCTTC. It is translated as CASSSLAGFRYNEQFF.

The chain links TRBV4-1 to TRBJ2-5, with D tentatively TRBD1 (6 bases). Germline CDR1 reads MGHRA; CDR2 reads YSYEKL. The CDR3 is made up of 18 amino acids. With 0 bases removed from V and 5 bases from J, the gap between germline ends came to 22 bases. As DNA, the CDR3 is TGCGCCAGCAGCCAAGATCTGGTGGCAGGGGCTCAATTGGAGACCCAGTACTTC. It specifies CASSQDLVAGAQLETQYF.

This rearrangement joins TRBV30 to TRBJ2-1, with 7 positions matching TRBD2. Germline CDR1 GTSNPN, CDR2 SVGIG (reference sequence). CDR3 length: 12 amino acids. The V segment lost 2 bases and the J segment 10 bases; nucleotides outside the gene matches: 5. In DNA, the CDR3 is TGTGCCTGGAGTCCCCCCGGGGGGGAGCAGTTCTTC. The encoded protein is CAWSPPGGEQFF.

The chain is built from TRBV18 and TRBJ1-2; D is uncertain. Germline assignment: CDR1 KGHSH and CDR2 LQKENI. V shed 3 bases and J shed 2 bases, with 13 bases lying between them. The CDR3 has 15 amino acids. The CDR3 DNA follows: TGTGCCAGCTCACCGTATACGGCCCTGAACTATGGCTACACCTTC. Translating it yields CASSPYTALNYGYTF. The complete variable domain, with remaining parts taken from reference TRBV18 and TRBJ1-2, reads NAGVMQNPRHLVRRRGQEARLRCSPMKGHSHVYWYRQLPEEGLKFMVYLQKENIIDESGMPKERFSAEFPKEGPSILRIQQVVRGDSAAYFCASSPYTALNYGYTFGSGTRLTVV.

V gene TRBV28 combines with J gene TRBJ1-5; tentative D call: TRBD1 (5 bases). Trimming shortened V by 5 bases and J by 1 base, and 15 bases separated the two germline ends. Germline V gives CDR1 MDHEN, CDR2 SYDVKM. This CDR3 spans 16 amino acids. This CDR3 is CASSLGGVRSNQPQHF. The CDR3 region has the DNA TGTGCCAGCAGTCTGGGGGGGGTTCGGAGCAATCAGCCCCAGCATTTT. Full variable domain (remainder filled in from reference TRBV28 and TRBJ1-5): DVKVTQSSRYLVKRTGEKVFLECVQDMDHENMFWYRQDPGLGLRLIYFSYDVKMKEKGDIPEGYSVSREKKERFSLILESASTNQTSMYLCASSLGGVRSNQPQHFGDGTRLSIL.

The rearrangement links TRBV7-8 to TRBJ2-1; D not resolved. The CDR3 loop spans 14 amino acids. V lost 8 bases and J 1 base, leaving 12 bases between the germline ends. The germline V gene encodes CDR1 SGHVS and CDR2 FQNEAQ. This chain's CDR3 is CASQWGKSYNEQFF. In DNA, the CDR3 is TGTGCCAGCCAATGGGGAAAATCCTACAATGAGCAGTTCTTC.

The V gene is TRBV6-5, the J gene TRBJ1-2; the D is unclear. The V end lost 6 bases, the J end lost 4 bases, and 15 bases lay between the germline ends. CDR1 is MNHEY and CDR2 is SVGAGI in the germline V gene. This CDR3 is built from 14 residues. CDR3 nucleotides: TGTGCCAGCAGAAACATGGGAACGTTCTATGGCTACACCTTC. This sequence encodes CASRNMGTFYGYTF.

J is TRBJ2-4 and V is TRBV6-5, with 8 bases that match TRBD1. This CDR3 is 13 amino acids long. V lost 10 bases, J lost 0 bases, and 2 bases stayed unmatched. Looked up from germline, CDR1 is MNHEY and CDR2 is SVGAGI. The CDR3 region is CATTGEAKNIQYF. CDR3 sequence (DNA): TGTGCCACGACAGGGGAAGCCAAAAACATTCAGTACTTC.

The chain couples TRBV11-2 to TRBJ2-2; D remains ambiguous. Trimming removed 5 bases from V and 4 bases from J, with 5 bases in between. CDR1 SGHAT and CDR2 FQNNGV come from the germline V gene. This CDR3 has 12 amino acids. CDR3 amino acids: CASSPVTGELFF. CDR3 nucleotide sequence: TGTGCCAGCAGCCCCGTCACCGGGGAGCTGTTTTTT.

This chain links TRBV18 with TRBJ1-5, with D hard to call. CDR1 and CDR2 from the germline V gene are KGHSH and LQKENI. This CDR3 contains 12 residues. V lost 6 bases, J lost 1 base, and 4 bases lay in between. The CDR3 here is CASSRSNQPQHF. Written as DNA, the CDR3 is TGTGCCAGCTCCCGAAGCAATCAGCCCCAGCATTTT.

This chain uses TRBV7-2 with TRBJ2-5; 7 bases are a match to TRBD2. After removal of 3 bases from V and 1 base from J, the junction contained 5 bases not matched to a gene. Germline V gene data show CDR1 as SGHTA and CDR2 as FQGNSA. The CDR3 contains 15 residues. The CDR3 reads CASSFTSDTQETQYF. The CDR3 DNA is TGTGCCAGCAGCTTCACTAGCGACACCCAAGAGACCCAGTACTTC.